This passage covers 16 T cell receptor beta chains from one sample sequenced in a study of cytomegalovirus exposure and HLA in healthy donors. PCR involved 60 Vbeta and 13 Jbeta primers. The protocol was immunoSEQ multiplex PCR, while the TCRdb copy is restricted to in-frame clones and leaves out a portion. The table has 75,000 to 90,000 clones, around three quarters seen once. Material: PBMCs. All receptors derive from a woman aged 40 to 50 in good health and CMV-seropositive.

This clone was observed a few times. The chain recombines TRBV15 with TRBJ2-1; 7 bases line up with TRBD2. CDR3 length: 16 residues. Per the germline V gene, CDR1 is LNHNV and CDR2 is YYDKDF (reference sequence). With V trimmed by 0 bases and J by 4 bases, 6 bases remained unmatched. The CDR3 here is CATSRELATRYNEQFF. The CDR3 DNA sequence: TGTGCCACCAGCAGAGAACTAGCGACTAGGTACAATGAGCAGTTCTTC.

The rearrangement joins TRBV5-1 to TRBJ2-3, with TRBD2 matching over 7 bases. CDR1 and CDR2 from the germline V gene are SGHRS and YFSETQ. V was pared by 1 base and J by 6 bases, with 5 bases of the junction left unmatched. The CDR3 consists of 14 residues. The CDR3 coding sequence is TGCGCCAGCAGCTTGCTCCCCGGGGGGGATACGCAGTATTTT. It codes for CASSLLPGGDTQYF. Supplemented by reference TRBV5-1 and TRBJ2-3, the full variable domain reads KAGVTQTPRYLIKTRGQQVTLSCSPISGHRSVSWYQQTPGQGLQFLFEYFSETQRNKGNFPGRFSGRQFSNSRSEMNVSTLELGDSALYLCASSLLPGGDTQYFGPGTRLTVL.

The chain employs TRBV19 and TRBJ2-1; the match to TRBD2 covers 14 bases. CDR3 length: 17 amino acids. The trim removed 7 bases at V and 7 bases at J, leaving 12 bases unmatched. Germline values: CDR1 LNHDA, CDR2 SQIVND (reference sequence). CDR3 amino acids: CASNRGAGLAGANEQFF. The CDR3 DNA is TGTGCCAGTAATAGGGGCGCGGGACTAGCGGGAGCGAATGAGCAGTTCTTC.

The chain uses TRBV19 and TRBJ1-2, with TRBD1 matching 11 bases. Losses at the gene ends were 6 bases for V and 4 bases for J; bases not matched to a gene: 4. The germline V gene has CDR1 LNHDA and CDR2 SQIVND (reference sequence). CDR3 size: 14 residues. The chain's CDR3 is CASRGQGAFYGYTF. DNA of the CDR3: TGTGCCAGTAGAGGACAGGGGGCGTTCTATGGCTACACCTTC.

This rearrangement joins TRBV28 to TRBJ1-3; D is unresolved. This CDR3 spans 14 amino acids. Germline assignment: CDR1 MDHEN and CDR2 SYDVKM. With 7 bases removed from V and 0 bases from J, the gap between germline ends came to 10 bases. CDR3 nucleotide sequence: TGTGCCAGCACCTTGGCGGCCTCTGGAAACACCATATATTTT. Translating it yields CASTLAASGNTIYF.

The J gene is TRBJ1-5, the V gene TRBV5-8; the D gene is possibly TRBD1 (6 bases). Trimming pared 5 bases from V and 6 bases from J, leaving 12 bases between. Germline V gene lookup returns CDR1 SGHTS and CDR2 YDEGEE. This CDR3 region has 13 residues. CDR3 nucleotides: TGTGCCAGCAGGCGAACAGGGAGTCAGCCCCAGCATTTT. It translates to CASRRTGSQPQHF.

This chain uses TRBV5-6 with TRBJ2-7; weak D call: TRBD1 (6 bases). The CDR3 is 13 amino acids. The V end was cut by 1 base, the J end by 5 bases, with 10 bases between. Germline V lookup: CDR1 SGHDT, CDR2 YYEEEE. The CDR3: CASSLLGADEQYF. CDR3 nucleotide sequence: TGTGCCAGCAGCTTGCTGGGGGCGGACGAGCAGTACTTC.

This clone was recorded many times. The gene calls are TRBV6-1 and TRBJ1-5, with 8 positions matching TRBD1. The CDR3 contains 14 residues. J gave up 2 bases and V 5 bases, and 2 bases lay outside the gene matches. Germline-derived CDR1 and CDR2 are MNHNS and SASEGT. In DNA, the CDR3 is TGTGCCAGCAGTTCGACAGGGGGCAATCAGCCCCAGCATTTT. It codes for CASSSTGGNQPQHF.

The chain joins TRBV5-1 to TRBJ2-3, with D perhaps TRBD2 (5 bases). Germline V gene lookup returns CDR1 SGHRS and CDR2 YFSETQ. V lost 4 bases and J lost 8, with 17 bases in between. This CDR3 region has 14 residues. CDR3 amino acids: CASSPSGESSTQYF. CDR3 sequence (DNA): TGCGCCAGCAGCCCCTCTGGGGAGTCGTCTACGCAGTATTTT. Supplemented by reference TRBV5-1 and TRBJ2-3, the full variable domain reads KAGVTQTPRYLIKTRGQQVTLSCSPISGHRSVSWYQQTPGQGLQFLFEYFSETQRNKGNFPGRFSGRQFSNSRSEMNVSTLELGDSALYLCASSPSGESSTQYFGPGTRLTVL.

The chain uses TRBV5-6 and TRBJ2-6, with no clear D. Between the trimmed V and J ends, which lost 2 bases and 4 bases, there was a span of 10 bases. Germline loops: CDR1 SGHDT, CDR2 YYEEEE. This CDR3 region has 15 residues. This CDR3 reads CASSFRLVGANVLTF. The CDR3 nucleotides read TGTGCCAGCAGCTTCCGACTTGTCGGGGCCAACGTCCTGACTTTC. Drawing the rest from reference TRBV5-6 and TRBJ2-6, the complete variable domain is DAGVTQSPTHLIKTRGQQVTLRCSPKSGHDTVSWYQQALGQGPQFIFQYYEEEERQRGNFPDRFSGHQFPNYSSELNVNALLLGDSALYLCASSFRLVGANVLTFGAGSRLTVL.

The sample holds a few counts of this clone. DNA for the CDR3: TGTGCCAGCAGCTTGGTCGTACAGATGAACACTGAAGCTTTCTTT. Translating it yields CASSLVVQMNTEAFF. The V call is TRBV5-6, the J call TRBJ1-1; D is uncertain. The CDR3 runs 15 residues. Germline CDR1 is SGHDT and CDR2 is YYEEEE. With 0 bases removed from V and 0 bases from J, the gap between germline ends came to 9 bases.

The chain carries TRBV28 and TRBJ2-7, with D possibly matching TRBD2 (5 bases). In germline, CDR1 is MDHEN, CDR2 SYDVKM. V shed 7 bases and J shed 7 bases, with 20 bases lying between them. The CDR3 contains 14 residues. The CDR3 DNA reads TGTGCCAGCATCCTCGACCCGAGGGCGCGTGAGCAGTACTTC. This gives the protein CASILDPRAREQYF.

The chain couples TRBV30 to TRBJ1-3; D is uncertain. The CDR3 loop spans 14 amino acids. CDR1 GTSNPN and CDR2 SVGIG come from the germline V gene (reference sequence). Deletions cut 2 bases from V and 0 bases from J, with 8 bases between. DNA for the CDR3: TGTGCCTGGAGTTTTAGAAACTCTGGAAACACCATATATTTT. This sequence encodes CAWSFRNSGNTIYF.

The table lists this clone with a few counts. DNA of the CDR3: TGTGCCAGCTCAGGACTAGCGGGGTTTTCGAACAATGAGCAGTTCTTC. Translating gives CASSGLAGFSNNEQFF. J is TRBJ2-1 and V is TRBV18; TRBD2 agrees at 12 bases. Germline V gene lookup returns CDR1 KGHSH and CDR2 LQKENI. The CDR3 is 16 amino acids. V dropped 5 bases and J dropped 5; count of bases not matched to a gene: 7.

The rearrangement links TRBV30 to TRBJ1-1; D unclear. The CDR3 is 15 residues long. In germline, CDR1 is GTSNPN, CDR2 SVGIG (reference sequence). Trimming left V 1 base short and J 2 bases short, with 14 bases between. This chain's CDR3 is CAWSAAGLRNTEAFF. Written as DNA, the CDR3 is TGTGCCTGGAGTGCGGCTGGGCTTAGAAACACTGAAGCTTTCTTT.

This clone was observed a single time. V gene TRBV6-5 combines with J gene TRBJ1-1, with D unresolved. Germline V gene data show CDR1 as MNHEY and CDR2 as SVGAGI. The CDR3 covers 12 residues. V lost 6 bases to trimming and J lost 3 bases, with 8 bases between them. CDR3: CASRYRDTEAFF. CDR3 coding DNA: TGTGCCAGCAGATACCGGGACACTGAAGCTTTCTTT.